Below, 27 T cell receptor beta chains from the same sample are listed, as sequenced in a study of regulatory T cells in long-lasting Graves disease. Arm-PCR of CDR3 regions and iRepertoire HTBI primers were the basis on which TCR beta libraries were built. TCRdb itself ran the multiplex PCR reads through MiXCR, one entry per CDR3 protein. Here the sample spans 400,000 to 550,000 distinct CDR3 sequences, around 15% being singletons. Described time point: newly diagnosed GD, antithyroid drugs for less than 3 months. Extracted RNA from PBMCs served as the source of the TCR library. Separately, the same data were catalogued under a study of T cells in Graves' hyperthyroidism and ophthalmopathy.

The source was peripheral blood mononuclear cells (PBMCs), collected at new diagnosis, from a patient treated with antithyroid drugs. These receptors were collected from a woman younger than 45 with Graves disease.

This clonotype came up many times. V is TRBV2 and J is TRBJ2-7; D unresolved. This CDR3 has 14 residues. The germline CDR1 and CDR2 sequences are SNHLY and FYNNEI. Trimming pared 7 bases from V and 3 bases from J, leaving 16 bases between. In DNA form, the CDR3 reads TGTGCCAGCATCTCAGGTACGCGGTTCTACGAGCAGTACTTC. Its protein is CASISGTRFYEQYF.

This clonotype has only a few counts. This rearrangement joins TRBV4-3 to TRBJ2-7; D possibly corresponds to TRBD1 (6 bases). V gave up 2 bases and J gave up 7 bases, with 18 bases separating them. The germline V gene encodes CDR1 LGHNA and CDR2 YSLEER. This CDR3 is built from 15 residues. CDR3 DNA sequence: TGCGCCAGCAGCCAACATTTGACAGGAGTTTGGGAGCAGTACTTC. Amino acids: CASSQHLTGVWEQYF.

About this clonotype itself: This clone may be a read error of a much larger clone one base away. The rearrangement joins TRBV7-3 to TRBJ2-1; TRBD2 matches at 11 bases. J was trimmed by 6 bases and V by 3 bases; bases with no gene match: 7. CDR1 is SGHTA, CDR2 FQGTGA, per germline. This CDR3 is 16 amino acids long. CDR3 amino acids: CASSLGSGRARNEQFF. CDR3 nucleotide sequence: TGTGCCAGCAGCTTGGGTAGCGGGAGGGCCCGCAATGAGCAGTTCTTC. Based on the CDR3 plus reference TRBV7-3 and TRBJ2-1, the full variable domain is GAGVSQTPSNKVTEKGKYVELRCDPISGHTALYWYRQSLGQGPEFLIYFQGTGAADDSGLPNDRFFAVRPEGSVSTLKIQRTERGDSAVYLCASSLGSGRARNEQFFGPGTRLTVL.

This clonotype was seen repeatedly, ten times or more. V usage is TRBV6-5 and J usage is TRBJ1-5, with 8 nucleotides matching TRBD1. The V and J ends lost 2 bases and 6 bases, in that order; junction bases with no gene match: 6. The V gene's germline CDR1 is MNHEY and CDR2 SVGAGI. The CDR3 length is 15 residues. The CDR3 region is CASSYQDRGAQPQHF. For the CDR3, the DNA is TGTGCCAGCAGTTACCAAGACAGGGGCGCTCAGCCCCAGCATTTT.

Concerning this clonotype itself: It may be a read error: a sequence one base away is much more abundant. The CDR3 loop is CASSGTVSYEQHF. The CDR3 bases are TGTGCCAGCAGTGGGACTGTTTCCTACGAGCAGCACTTC. The chain couples TRBV3-1 to TRBJ2-7; possibly TRBD2 for D (6 bases). Germline CDR1 reads LGHDT; CDR2 reads YNNKEL (reference sequence). The CDR3 loop spans 13 amino acids.

This clonotype appeared a few times. This chain links TRBV9 with TRBJ2-7; D call uncertain. Trimming pared 0 bases from V and 2 bases from J, leaving 9 bases between. CDR1 is SGDLS and CDR2 is YYNGEE in the germline V gene. CDR3 length equals 14 residues. For the CDR3, the DNA is TGTGCCAGCAGCGTAGCGGGCACTACCTACGAGCAGTACTTC. As protein: CASSVAGTTYEQYF. The full variable domain, in which reference TRBV9 and TRBJ2-7 provide the parts outside the CDR3, is DSGVTQTPKHLITATGQRVTLRCSPRSGDLSVYWYQQSLDQGLQFLIQYYNGEERAKGNILERFSAQQFPDLHSELNLSSLELGDSALYFCASSVAGTTYEQYFGPGTRLTVT.

V is TRBV20-1 and J is TRBJ2-7; TRBD2 might be the D (5 bases). The germline V gene encodes CDR1 DFQATT and CDR2 SNEGSKA (reference sequence). The V end lost 2 bases, the J end lost 4 bases, and 15 bases lay between the germline ends. This CDR3 has 14 amino acids. In DNA, the CDR3 is TGCAGTGCTAGAACTAGGCGGGCTTCTTACGAGCAGTACTTC. Amino acids: CSARTRRASYEQYF.

There are a few counts of this clonotype. The rearrangement links TRBV10-3 to TRBJ2-1, with D possibly TRBD2 on 5 matching bases. Trimming stripped 2 bases from V and 10 bases from J, with 12 bases between. Germline assignment: CDR1 ENHRY and CDR2 SYGVKD. This CDR3 is built from 13 residues. Here the CDR3 reads CAISEGGDGEQFF. CDR3 sequence (DNA): TGTGCCATCAGTGAGGGAGGAGATGGGGAGCAGTTCTTC.

Comments on this clonotype: This clone may be a read error of a much larger clone one base away. The chain has TRBV10-3 and TRBJ1-2, with TRBD1 matching 7 bases. This CDR3 comprises 13 residues. V shed 3 bases, J shed 2 bases, and the junction held 0 bases outside the gene matches. Germline CDR1 reads ENHRY; CDR2 reads SYGVKD. CDR3 in DNA: TGTGCCATCAGTGAAGGGGGCAACTATGGCTACACCTTC. It yields the protein CAISEGGNYGYTF.

The chain carries TRBV2 and TRBJ2-2; 9 nucleotides agree with TRBD2. Looked up from germline, CDR1 is SNHLY and CDR2 is FYNNEI. The CDR3 extends over 17 amino acids. V was pared by 2 bases and J by 6 bases, with 10 bases of the junction left unmatched. Written as DNA, the CDR3 is TGTGCCAGCAGTGAATTAGCGGGAGCGGTTGGGGCCGGGGAGCTGTTTTTT. Amino acids: CASSELAGAVGAGELFF.

Turning to this clonotype: This may come from a read error, since a much larger clone is one base off. This chain joins TRBV2 and TRBJ2-7; TRBD2 agrees at 10 bases. V was pared by 10 bases and J by 7 bases, with 22 bases of the junction left unmatched. The CDR3 totals 17 residues. Germline CDR1 reads SNHLY; CDR2 reads FYNNEI. CDR3 loop: CATKAEREGVSYNEQYF. Here the CDR3 DNA reads TGTGCCACCAAAGCGGAGCGGGAGGGCGTTTCCTACAATGAGCAGTACTTC. Full variable domain (outside the CDR3, taken from reference TRBV2 and TRBJ2-7): EPEVTQTPSHQVTQMGQEVILRCVPISNHLYFYWYRQILGQKVEFLVSFYNNEISEKSEIFDDQFSVERPDGSNFTLKIRSTKLEDSAMYFCATKAEREGVSYNEQYFGPGTRLTVT.

This clonotype appeared a few times. This chain joins TRBV7-2 and TRBJ2-2; D perhaps matches TRBD2 (6 bases). Germline V gene data show CDR1 as SGHTA and CDR2 as FQGNSA. The CDR3 covers 12 residues. The V and J ends lost 1 base and 13 bases respectively, with 10 bases between them. The CDR3 is CASSLVAGRLFF. The CDR3 DNA reads as TGTGCCAGCAGCTTAGTGGCGGGGAGGCTGTTTTTT.

A few counts support this clonotype. Since a much larger clone is just one base distant, this may be a read error. The rearrangement links TRBV6-1 to TRBJ2-7; possibly TRBD1 for D (6 bases). Trimming stripped 6 bases from V and 2 bases from J, with 14 bases between. The CDR3 has 14 amino acids. Germline CDR1 is MNHNS and CDR2 is SASEGT. The CDR3 region is CASRLQDRAYEQYF. The CDR3 region has the DNA TGTGCCAGCAGACTCCAGGACAGAGCCTACGAGCAGTACTTC.

This clonotype was counted many times. This sequence joins TRBV3-1 and TRBJ2-4; D call uncertain. The germline CDR1 and CDR2 sequences are LGHDT and YNNKEL (reference sequence). This CDR3 is 15 amino acids long. V was cut by 0 bases and J by 1 base, with 7 bases left in between. The CDR3 loop reads CASSQDWAAKNIQYF. The CDR3 DNA follows: TGTGCCAGCAGCCAAGATTGGGCGGCCAAAAACATTCAGTACTTC. The whole variable domain, filled in from reference TRBV3-1 and TRBJ2-4, reads DTAVSQTPKYLVTQMGNDKSIKCEQNLGHDTMYWYKQDSKKFLKIMFSYNNKELIINETVPNRFSPKSPDKAHLNLHINSLELGDSAVYFCASSQDWAAKNIQYFGAGTRLSVL.

A note on this clonotype: This may stem from a read error, because a much larger clone lies one nucleotide away. Given the absence of the conserved phenylalanine or tryptophan at the CDR3 end, a read error is likely. The chain employs TRBV6-5 and TRBJ2-1, with a tentative D call TRBD2 (5 bases). Deletions cut 1 base from V and 9 bases from J, with 22 bases between. Germline loops: CDR1 MNHEY, CDR2 SVGAGI. There are 17 residues in the CDR3. Here the CDR3 DNA reads TGTGCCAGCAGTTACTTAAGTCCTAGCACCCCGGTGCGTGAGCAGTTCCTC. Protein product: CASSYLSPSTPVREQFL.

This clonotype occurred many times. This chain connects TRBV2 to TRBJ2-5; possibly TRBD2 for D (6 bases). V was clipped by 6 bases and J by 2 bases, with 10 bases between them. This CDR3 has 13 residues. Germline assignment: CDR1 SNHLY and CDR2 FYNNEI. CDR3 nucleotide sequence: TGTGCCAGCAGAGGAGGACTACAAGAGACCCAGTACTTC. The encoded protein is CASRGGLQETQYF.

This chain links TRBV28 with TRBJ2-7; unclear D gene. V was clipped by 6 bases and J by 1 base, with 16 bases between them. CDR1 and CDR2 from the germline V gene are MDHEN and SYDVKM. The CDR3 loop spans 15 amino acids. DNA of the CDR3: TGTGCCAGCAGCCTCGGGCGGACCGCGTCCTACGAGCAGTACTTC. It encodes CASSLGRTASYEQYF.

This clonotype occurred a few times. This sequence joins TRBV12-3 or TRBV12-4 and TRBJ2-5; no clear D. V lost 5 bases and J 4 bases, leaving 8 bases between the germline ends. This CDR3 is built from 12 residues. In nucleotides, the CDR3 is TGTGCCAGCAGTGCCCCAGGAGAGACCCAGTACTTC. It is translated as CASSAPGETQYF.

In this sample, this clonotype turned up many times. The rearrangement uses TRBV29-1 and TRBJ2-4; D is uncertain. Germline V CDR1 and CDR2: SQVTM, ANQGSEA. Between the trimmed V and J ends, which lost 4 bases and 0 bases, there was a span of 13 bases. The CDR3 consists of 15 residues. The CDR3 DNA reads as TGCAGCGTTGTAAGCCCCTCCATAGCCAAAAACATTCAGTACTTC. Translation gives CSVVSPSIAKNIQYF.

The chain recombines TRBV5-1 with TRBJ2-1, with 8 bases lining up with TRBD2. The CDR3 contains 17 residues. Trimming took 2 bases from V and 0 from J; bases not matched to a gene: 7. Germline assignment: CDR1 SGHRS and CDR2 YFSETQ. CDR3 coding DNA: TGCGCCAGCAGCTTATTCAGGAGCGGGAGCTCCTACAATGAGCAGTTCTTC. It translates to CASSLFRSGSSYNEQFF.

This chain joins TRBV19 and TRBJ2-1, with 15 bases fitting TRBD2. This CDR3 comprises 19 residues. V was pared by 6 bases and J by 5 bases, with 14 bases of the junction left unmatched. Germline values: CDR1 LNHDA, CDR2 SQIVND (reference sequence). The CDR3 spells CASSKMTSGLAGGNNEQFF. The CDR3 DNA is TGTGCCAGTAGCAAAATGACCTCAGGACTAGCGGGAGGGAACAATGAGCAGTTCTTC.

This clonotype was observed at least ten times. This chain uses TRBV6-1 with TRBJ2-2, with D maybe TRBD2 (6 bases). Germline loops: CDR1 MNHNS, CDR2 SASEGT. The CDR3 runs to 14 residues. V lost 6 bases to trimming and J lost 3 bases, with 11 bases between them. CDR3 nucleotides: TGTGCCAGCAGACGCGGGAAGGACACCGGGGAGCTGTTTTTT. Its translation is CASRRGKDTGELFF.

This clonotype was seen ten or more times. The chain combines TRBV24-1 with TRBJ2-7, with 9 bases matching TRBD1. This CDR3 contains 19 residues. CDR1 is KGHDR and CDR2 is SFDVKD in the germline V gene. Unmatched junction bases numbered 21, after V lost 8 bases and J lost 2 bases. The CDR3 DNA reads as TGTGCCACCAAGGAGCCGGGACAGGGATTCTGCGGGAGTACCTACGAGCAGTACTTC. It encodes CATKEPGQGFCGSTYEQYF.

Concerning this clonotype itself: Germline and junction disagree at one end, which may indicate a read error. V and J are TRBV7-8 and TRBJ2-1, with 8 nucleotides matching TRBD2. The CDR3 runs 15 residues. Germline CDR1 is SGHVS and CDR2 is FQNEAQ. CDR3 sequence (DNA): TGTGCCAGCAGCTTAGGAACTAGCGGATACAGTGAGCAGTTCTTC. Translating it yields CASSLGTSGYSEQFF.

This clonotype was seen at least ten times. The chain carries TRBV7-3 and TRBJ2-1; D possibly matches TRBD1 or TRBD2 (5 bases each). The CDR3 sequence is 17 residues long. With 0 bases removed from V and 5 bases from J, the gap between germline ends came to 17 bases. From germline, CDR1 is SGHTA and CDR2 FQGTGA. The CDR3 sequence: CASSLTFQPGPHNEQFF. DNA of the CDR3: TGTGCCAGCAGCTTAACGTTCCAACCGGGACCCCACAATGAGCAGTTCTTC.

The chain couples TRBV27 to TRBJ2-7; 7 bases are shared with TRBD2. CDR1 is MNHEY and CDR2 is SMNVEV in the germline V gene (reference sequence). The CDR3 covers 14 residues. V was pared by 2 bases and J by 3 bases, with 4 bases of the junction left unmatched. The CDR3 spells CASSLTLASYEQYF. CDR3 nucleotides: TGTGCCAGCAGTTTAACACTAGCGAGCTACGAGCAGTACTTC.

The chain couples TRBV7-9 to TRBJ2-3; 9 bases are shared with TRBD2. CDR1 is SEHNR, CDR2 FQNEAQ, per germline (reference sequence). The V gene end was trimmed by 2 bases and the J gene end by 4 bases; junction bases not matched to a gene: 4. The CDR3 sequence is 15 residues long. CDR3 in amino acids: CASSLPAGGPDTQYF. CDR3 in DNA: TGTGCCAGCAGCTTACCCGCGGGAGGGCCAGATACGCAGTATTTT.